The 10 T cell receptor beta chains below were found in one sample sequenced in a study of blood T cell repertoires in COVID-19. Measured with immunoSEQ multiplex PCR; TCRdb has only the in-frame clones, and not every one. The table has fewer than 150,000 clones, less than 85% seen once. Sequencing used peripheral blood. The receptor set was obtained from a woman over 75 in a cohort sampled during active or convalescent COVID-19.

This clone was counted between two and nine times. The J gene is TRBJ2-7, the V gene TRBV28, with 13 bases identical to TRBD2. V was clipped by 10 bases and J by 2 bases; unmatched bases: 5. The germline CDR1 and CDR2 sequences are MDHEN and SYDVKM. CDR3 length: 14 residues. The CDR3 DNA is TGTGCCACCATGACTAGCGGGGGGCCCTACGAGCAGTACGTC. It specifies CATMTSGGPYEQYV.

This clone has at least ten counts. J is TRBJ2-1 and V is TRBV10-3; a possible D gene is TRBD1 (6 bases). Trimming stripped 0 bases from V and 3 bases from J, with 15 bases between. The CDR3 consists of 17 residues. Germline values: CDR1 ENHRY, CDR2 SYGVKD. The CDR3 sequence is CAISESGLQGSYNEQFF. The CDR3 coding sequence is TGTGCCATCAGTGAGTCTGGCCTTCAGGGGAGCTACAATGAGCAGTTCTTC.

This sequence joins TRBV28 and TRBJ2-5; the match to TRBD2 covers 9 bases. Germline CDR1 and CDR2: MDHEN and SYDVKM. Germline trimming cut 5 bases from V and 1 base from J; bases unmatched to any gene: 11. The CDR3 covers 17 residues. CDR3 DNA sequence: TGTGCCAGCAGTCCCCGTTTGCTAGCGGGGTTCCAAGAGACCCAGTACTTC. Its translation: CASSPRLLAGFQETQYF.

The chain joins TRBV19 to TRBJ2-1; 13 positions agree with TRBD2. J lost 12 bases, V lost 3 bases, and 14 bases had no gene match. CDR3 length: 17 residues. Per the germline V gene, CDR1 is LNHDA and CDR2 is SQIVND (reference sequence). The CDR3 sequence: CASSITFGRLAGGRQFF. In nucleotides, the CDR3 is TGTGCCAGTAGTATCACATTCGGGAGACTAGCGGGGGGACGGCAGTTCTTC.

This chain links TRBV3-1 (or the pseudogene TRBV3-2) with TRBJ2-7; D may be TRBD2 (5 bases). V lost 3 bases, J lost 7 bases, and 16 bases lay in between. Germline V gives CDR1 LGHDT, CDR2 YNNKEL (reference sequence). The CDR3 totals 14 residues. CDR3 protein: CASSQGLRVFEQYF. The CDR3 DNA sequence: TGTGCCAGCAGCCAGGGTCTGAGGGTATTTGAGCAGTACTTC.

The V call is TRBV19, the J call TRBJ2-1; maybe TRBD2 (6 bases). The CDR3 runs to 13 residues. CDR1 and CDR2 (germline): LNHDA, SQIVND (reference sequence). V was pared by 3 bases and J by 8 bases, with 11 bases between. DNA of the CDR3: TGTGCCAGTAGTATGTTTGCGGGATATGAGCAGTTCTTC. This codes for CASSMFAGYEQFF. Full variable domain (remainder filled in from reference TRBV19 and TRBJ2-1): DGGITQSPKYLFRKEGQNVTLSCEQNLNHDAMYWYRQDPGQGLRLIYYSQIVNDFQKGDIAEGYSVSREKKESFPLTVTSAQKNPTAFYLCASSMFAGYEQFFGPGTRLTVL.

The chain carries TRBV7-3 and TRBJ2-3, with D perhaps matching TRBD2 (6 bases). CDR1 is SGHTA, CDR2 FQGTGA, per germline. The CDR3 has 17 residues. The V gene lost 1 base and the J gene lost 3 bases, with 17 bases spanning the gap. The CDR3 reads CASSLRDSGLGTDTQYF. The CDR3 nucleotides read TGTGCCAGCAGCTTAAGGGACTCGGGACTTGGGACAGATACGCAGTATTTT.

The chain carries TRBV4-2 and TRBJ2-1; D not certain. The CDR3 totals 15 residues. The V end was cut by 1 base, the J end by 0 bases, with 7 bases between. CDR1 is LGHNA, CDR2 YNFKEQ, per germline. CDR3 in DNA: TGTGCCAGCAGCCAAGTAGTTAGCTCCTACAATGAGCAGTTCTTC. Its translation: CASSQVVSSYNEQFF.

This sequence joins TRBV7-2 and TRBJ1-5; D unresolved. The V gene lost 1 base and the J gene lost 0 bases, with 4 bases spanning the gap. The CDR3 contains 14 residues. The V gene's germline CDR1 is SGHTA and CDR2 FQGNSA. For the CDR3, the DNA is TGTGCCAGCAGCTTAGGAGTTAGCAATCAGCCCCAGCATTTT. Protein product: CASSLGVSNQPQHF.

The chain's CDR3 is CASRRSGGETQYF. The CDR3 DNA reads TGTGCCAGCAGACGATCGGGGGGAGAGACCCAGTACTTC. V gene TRBV12-3 or TRBV12-4 combines with J gene TRBJ2-5, with TRBD2 matching over 7 bases. This CDR3 region has 13 residues. V trimming: 6 bases; J trimming: 4 bases; junction bases outside the gene matches: 5.